At least ten counts were recorded for the clone carrying this T cell receptor beta chain. Its target is unknown. One entry per CDR3 protein results from TCRdb running MiXCR on the 5' RACE reads. This sample carries approximately 470,000 distinct CDR3 sequences, approximately 15% of them seen once, and the ten largest clones take about 0.52%. The data belong to a study of identical twins. Study results and limitations: Twins shared beta out-of-frame sequences in excess, but this excess was weaker. Possibly, invariant MAIT and iNKT cells partly confounded zero-insertion analyses.

Germline V CDR1 and CDR2: SQVTM, ANQGSEA. This CDR3 contains 13 residues. Between the trimmed V and J ends, which lost 0 bases and 6 bases, there was a span of 10 bases. This same sample was also taken into another study, of yellow fever vaccine responses in identical twins. That report adds: Reportedly, the response of twins' T cells to the vaccine seemed partly convergent, partly personalized.

The J gene is TRBJ2-3, the V gene TRBV29-1; a weak D match, TRBD1 (5 bases). The sample taken for sequencing was CD4+ T cells sorted from blood. The clonotype originates from a woman aged 18-30 years in good health. CDR3 residues: CSVEDPGLDTQYF. CDR3 nucleotide sequence: TGCAGCGTTGAAGATCCAGGGCTGGATACGCAGTATTTT.